This T cell receptor beta chain is from a study of T-cell memory formation after mild COVID-19. Regarding the study as a whole: CD4/CD8 balance held among clones contracting day 15 to 85, and later expanders leaned CD4+. Cross-reactive memory seemingly joined, as some responding clones were found in pre-infection memory.

Researchers used 5'RACE with constant-segment primers to make TCR alpha and TCR beta cDNA libraries that carry sample barcodes and UMIs. TCRdb re-called the 5' RACE reads through MiXCR, storing one row per CDR3 protein. Seen here are around 340,000 distinct CDR3 sequences, more than 15% observed once, and the top ten hold 20% to 25%. Ten or more counts support this clonotype. Its target is not known. V was pared by 7 bases and J by 8 bases, with 9 bases between. The CDR3 spans 11 residues. The genes are TRBV12-3 or TRBV12-4 and TRBJ2-1; possibly TRBD2 for D (6 bases). This TCR derives from a man aged 18 to 30 who had mild COVID-19 (a few samples of this study predate the infection). Cell type and time point are not known. Material for sequencing was PBMCs or a T cell subset sorted from them (not recorded which). CDR3 in amino acids: CASTSGDEQFF. The CDR3 DNA reads as TGTGCCAGCACCTCGGGGGATGAGCAGTTCTTC.